This TCR beta chain was obtained from a study of early T cells in non-severe SARS-CoV-2 infection. Across the study: The sequenced material was bulk RNA from unsorted whole blood, and its chains were unpaired.

The library protocol tagged individual cDNA molecules with unique molecular identifiers. TCRdb re-called the 5' RACE reads through MiXCR, storing one row per CDR3 protein. The top ten hold roughly 6% of the sample, which has some 56,000 distinct CDR3 sequences, approximately 10% seen once. This CDR3 has 15 residues. Deletions cut 4 bases from V and 6 bases from J, with 18 bases between. Germline CDR1 reads SGHRS; CDR2 reads YFSETQ. The TCR sequence derives from an adult who was a healthcare worker with PCR-confirmed SARS-CoV-2 infection or an uninfected control (not recorded which). This chain uses TRBV5-1 with TRBJ2-3; D may correspond to TRBD1 or TRBD2 (5 bases each). Sample: whole blood. CDR3 in amino acids: CASSGTGTNPDTQYF. CDR3 DNA sequence: TGCGCCAGCAGCGGGACCGGAACCAACCCGGATACGCAGTATTTT.